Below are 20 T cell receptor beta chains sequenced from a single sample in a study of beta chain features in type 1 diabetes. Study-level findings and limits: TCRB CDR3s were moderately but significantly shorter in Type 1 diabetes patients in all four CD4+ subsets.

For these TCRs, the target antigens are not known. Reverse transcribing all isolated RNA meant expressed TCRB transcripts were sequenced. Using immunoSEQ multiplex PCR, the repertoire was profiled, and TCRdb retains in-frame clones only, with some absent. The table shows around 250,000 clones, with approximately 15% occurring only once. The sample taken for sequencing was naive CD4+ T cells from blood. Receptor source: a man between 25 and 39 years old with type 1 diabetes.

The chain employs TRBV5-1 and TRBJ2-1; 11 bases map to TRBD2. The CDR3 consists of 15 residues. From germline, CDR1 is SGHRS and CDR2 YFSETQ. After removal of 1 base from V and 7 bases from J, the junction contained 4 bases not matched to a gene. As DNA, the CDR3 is TGCGCCAGCAGCTTGACTAGCGGGGGAACAAATGAGCAGTTCTTC. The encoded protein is CASSLTSGGTNEQFF.

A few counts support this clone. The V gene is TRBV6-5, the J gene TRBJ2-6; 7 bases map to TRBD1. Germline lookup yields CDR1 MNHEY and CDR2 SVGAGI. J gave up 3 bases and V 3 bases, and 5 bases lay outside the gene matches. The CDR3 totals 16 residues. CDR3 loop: CASSYGRGYGANVLTF. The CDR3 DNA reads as TGTGCCAGCAGTTATGGCAGGGGGTATGGGGCCAACGTCCTGACTTTC.

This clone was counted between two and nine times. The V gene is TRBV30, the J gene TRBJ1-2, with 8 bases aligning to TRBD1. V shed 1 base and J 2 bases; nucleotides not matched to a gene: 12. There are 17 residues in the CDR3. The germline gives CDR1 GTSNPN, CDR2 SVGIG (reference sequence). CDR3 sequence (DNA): TGTGCCTGGAGTGCCCGCCTGACAGGGGCGGCAAACTATGGCTACACCTTC. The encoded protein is CAWSARLTGAANYGYTF. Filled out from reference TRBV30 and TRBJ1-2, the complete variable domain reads SQTIHQWPATLVQPVGSPLSLECTVEGTSNPNLYWYRQAAGRGLQLLFYSVGIGQISSEVPQNLSASRPQDRQFILSSKKLLLSDSGFYLCAWSARLTGAANYGYTFGSGTRLTVV.

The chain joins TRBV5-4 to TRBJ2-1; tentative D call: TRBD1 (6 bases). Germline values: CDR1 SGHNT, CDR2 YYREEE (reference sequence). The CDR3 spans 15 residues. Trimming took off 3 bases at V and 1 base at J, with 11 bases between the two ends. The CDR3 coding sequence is TGTGCCAGCAGCTCTAGGGGGAGTTCCTACAATGAGCAGTTCTTC. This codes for CASSSRGSSYNEQFF.

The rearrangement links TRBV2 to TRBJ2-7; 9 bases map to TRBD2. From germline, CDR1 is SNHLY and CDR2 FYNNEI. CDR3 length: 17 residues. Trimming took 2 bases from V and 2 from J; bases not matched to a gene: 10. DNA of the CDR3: TGTGCCAGCAGTGAACCGAGAAATCTAGCGGGGACCTACGAGCAGTACTTC. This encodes CASSEPRNLAGTYEQYF.

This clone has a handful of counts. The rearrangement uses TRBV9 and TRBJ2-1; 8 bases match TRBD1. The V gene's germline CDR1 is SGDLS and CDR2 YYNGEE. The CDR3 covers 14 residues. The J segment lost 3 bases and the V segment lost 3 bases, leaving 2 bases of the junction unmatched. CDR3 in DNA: TGTGCCAGCAGCGGGGGACAGGACTACAATGAGCAGTTCTTC. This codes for CASSGGQDYNEQFF.

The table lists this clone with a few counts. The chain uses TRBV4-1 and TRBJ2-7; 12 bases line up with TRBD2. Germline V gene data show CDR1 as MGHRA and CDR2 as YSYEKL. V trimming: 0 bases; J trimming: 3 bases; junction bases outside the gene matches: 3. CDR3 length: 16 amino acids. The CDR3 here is CASSQDLTSGSYEQYF. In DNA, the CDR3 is TGCGCCAGCAGCCAAGATTTGACTAGCGGGAGCTACGAGCAGTACTTC.

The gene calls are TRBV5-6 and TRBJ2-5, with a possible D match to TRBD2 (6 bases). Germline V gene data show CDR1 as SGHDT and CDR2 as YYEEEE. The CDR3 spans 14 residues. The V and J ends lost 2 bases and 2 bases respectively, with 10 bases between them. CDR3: CASSFPGVQETQYF. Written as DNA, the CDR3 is TGTGCCAGCAGCTTCCCGGGAGTGCAAGAGACCCAGTACTTC.

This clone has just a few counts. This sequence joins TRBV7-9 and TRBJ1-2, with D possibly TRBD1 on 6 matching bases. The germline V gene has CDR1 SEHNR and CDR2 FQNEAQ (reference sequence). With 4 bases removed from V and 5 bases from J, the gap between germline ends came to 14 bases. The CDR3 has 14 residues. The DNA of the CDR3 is TGTGCCAGCAGCTCCTTACAGGGATGGTATGGCTACACCTTC. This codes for CASSSLQGWYGYTF.

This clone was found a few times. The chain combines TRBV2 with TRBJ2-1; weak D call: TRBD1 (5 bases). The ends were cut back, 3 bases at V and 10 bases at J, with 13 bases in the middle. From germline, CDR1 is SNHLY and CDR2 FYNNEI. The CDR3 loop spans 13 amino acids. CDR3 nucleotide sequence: TGTGCCAGCAGTGAGGGGCGTGCGCCCGAGCAGTTCTTC. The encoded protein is CASSEGRAPEQFF.

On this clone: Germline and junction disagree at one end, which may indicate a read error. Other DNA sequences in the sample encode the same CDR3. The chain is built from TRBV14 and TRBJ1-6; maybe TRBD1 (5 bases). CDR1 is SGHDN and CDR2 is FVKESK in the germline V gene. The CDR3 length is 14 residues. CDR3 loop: CASASEGVGSPLHF. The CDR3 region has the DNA TGCGCCAGCGCAAGCGAAGGGGTAGGATCACCCCTCCACTTT.

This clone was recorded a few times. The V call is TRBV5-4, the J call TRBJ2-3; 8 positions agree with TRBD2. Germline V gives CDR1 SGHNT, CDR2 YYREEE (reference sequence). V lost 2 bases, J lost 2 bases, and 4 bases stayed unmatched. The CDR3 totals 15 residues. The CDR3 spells CASSFGGAYTDTQYF. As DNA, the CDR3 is TGTGCCAGCAGCTTCGGGGGGGCCTACACAGATACGCAGTATTTT.

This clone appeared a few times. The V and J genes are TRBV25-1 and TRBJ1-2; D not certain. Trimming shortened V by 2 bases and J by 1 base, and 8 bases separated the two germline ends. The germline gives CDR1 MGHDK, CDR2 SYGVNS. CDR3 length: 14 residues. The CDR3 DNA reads TGTGCCAGCAGTGAAGGAGGCCTTAACTATGGCTACACCTTC. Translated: CASSEGGLNYGYTF.

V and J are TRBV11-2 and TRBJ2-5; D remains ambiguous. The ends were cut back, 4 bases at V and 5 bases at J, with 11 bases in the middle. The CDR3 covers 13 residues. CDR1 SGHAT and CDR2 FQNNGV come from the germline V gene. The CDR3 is CASSSWATETQYF. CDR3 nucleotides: TGTGCCAGCAGCTCTTGGGCCACGGAGACCCAGTACTTC.

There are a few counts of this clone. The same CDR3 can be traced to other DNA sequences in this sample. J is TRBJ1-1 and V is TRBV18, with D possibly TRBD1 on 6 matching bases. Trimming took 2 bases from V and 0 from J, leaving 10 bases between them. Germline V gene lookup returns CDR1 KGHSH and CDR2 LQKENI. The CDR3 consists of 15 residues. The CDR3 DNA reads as TGTGCCAGCTCACCAGCGACAGGCTTGAACACTGAAGCTTTCTTT. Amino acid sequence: CASSPATGLNTEAFF. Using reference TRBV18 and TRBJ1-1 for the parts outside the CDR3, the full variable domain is NAGVMQNPRHLVRRRGQEARLRCSPMKGHSHVYWYRQLPEEGLKFMVYLQKENIIDESGMPKERFSAEFPKEGPSILRIQQVVRGDSAAYFCASSPATGLNTEAFFGQGTRLTVV.

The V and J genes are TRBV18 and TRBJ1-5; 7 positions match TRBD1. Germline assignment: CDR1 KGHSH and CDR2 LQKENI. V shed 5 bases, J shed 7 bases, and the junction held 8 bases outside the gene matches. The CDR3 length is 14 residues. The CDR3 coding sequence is TGTGCCAGCTCATCTACAGGGGCTTCACAGCCCCAGCATTTT. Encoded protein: CASSSTGASQPQHF.

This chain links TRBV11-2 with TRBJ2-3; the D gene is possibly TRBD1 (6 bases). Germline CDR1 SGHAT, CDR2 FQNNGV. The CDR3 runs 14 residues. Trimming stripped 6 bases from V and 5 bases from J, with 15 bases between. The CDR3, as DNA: TGTGCCAGCAGTATTAGACAGGTAGAAGATACGCAGTATTTT. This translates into CASSIRQVEDTQYF.

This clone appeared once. For the CDR3, the DNA is TGCGCCAGCAGCGACGACACGACTAATGAAAAACTGTTTTTT. Its translation: CASSDDTTNEKLFF. This chain uses TRBV5-1 with TRBJ1-4; D is unresolved. Trimming removed 4 bases from V and 2 bases from J, with 9 bases in between. CDR3 length equals 14 residues. From germline, CDR1 is SGHRS and CDR2 YFSETQ.

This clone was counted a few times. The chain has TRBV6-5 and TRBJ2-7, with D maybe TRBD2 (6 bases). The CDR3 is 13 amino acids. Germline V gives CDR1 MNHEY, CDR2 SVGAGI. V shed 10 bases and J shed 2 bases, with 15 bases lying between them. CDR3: CATQIGGAYEQYF. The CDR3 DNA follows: TGTGCCACCCAAATCGGAGGGGCCTACGAGCAGTACTTC.

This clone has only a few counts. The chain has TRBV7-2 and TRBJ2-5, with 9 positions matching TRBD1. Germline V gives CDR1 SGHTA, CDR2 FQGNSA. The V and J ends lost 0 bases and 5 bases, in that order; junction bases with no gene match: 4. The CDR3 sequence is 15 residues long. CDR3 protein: CASSLAGQGLETQYF. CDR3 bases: TGTGCCAGCAGCTTAGCGGGACAGGGACTGGAGACCCAGTACTTC.